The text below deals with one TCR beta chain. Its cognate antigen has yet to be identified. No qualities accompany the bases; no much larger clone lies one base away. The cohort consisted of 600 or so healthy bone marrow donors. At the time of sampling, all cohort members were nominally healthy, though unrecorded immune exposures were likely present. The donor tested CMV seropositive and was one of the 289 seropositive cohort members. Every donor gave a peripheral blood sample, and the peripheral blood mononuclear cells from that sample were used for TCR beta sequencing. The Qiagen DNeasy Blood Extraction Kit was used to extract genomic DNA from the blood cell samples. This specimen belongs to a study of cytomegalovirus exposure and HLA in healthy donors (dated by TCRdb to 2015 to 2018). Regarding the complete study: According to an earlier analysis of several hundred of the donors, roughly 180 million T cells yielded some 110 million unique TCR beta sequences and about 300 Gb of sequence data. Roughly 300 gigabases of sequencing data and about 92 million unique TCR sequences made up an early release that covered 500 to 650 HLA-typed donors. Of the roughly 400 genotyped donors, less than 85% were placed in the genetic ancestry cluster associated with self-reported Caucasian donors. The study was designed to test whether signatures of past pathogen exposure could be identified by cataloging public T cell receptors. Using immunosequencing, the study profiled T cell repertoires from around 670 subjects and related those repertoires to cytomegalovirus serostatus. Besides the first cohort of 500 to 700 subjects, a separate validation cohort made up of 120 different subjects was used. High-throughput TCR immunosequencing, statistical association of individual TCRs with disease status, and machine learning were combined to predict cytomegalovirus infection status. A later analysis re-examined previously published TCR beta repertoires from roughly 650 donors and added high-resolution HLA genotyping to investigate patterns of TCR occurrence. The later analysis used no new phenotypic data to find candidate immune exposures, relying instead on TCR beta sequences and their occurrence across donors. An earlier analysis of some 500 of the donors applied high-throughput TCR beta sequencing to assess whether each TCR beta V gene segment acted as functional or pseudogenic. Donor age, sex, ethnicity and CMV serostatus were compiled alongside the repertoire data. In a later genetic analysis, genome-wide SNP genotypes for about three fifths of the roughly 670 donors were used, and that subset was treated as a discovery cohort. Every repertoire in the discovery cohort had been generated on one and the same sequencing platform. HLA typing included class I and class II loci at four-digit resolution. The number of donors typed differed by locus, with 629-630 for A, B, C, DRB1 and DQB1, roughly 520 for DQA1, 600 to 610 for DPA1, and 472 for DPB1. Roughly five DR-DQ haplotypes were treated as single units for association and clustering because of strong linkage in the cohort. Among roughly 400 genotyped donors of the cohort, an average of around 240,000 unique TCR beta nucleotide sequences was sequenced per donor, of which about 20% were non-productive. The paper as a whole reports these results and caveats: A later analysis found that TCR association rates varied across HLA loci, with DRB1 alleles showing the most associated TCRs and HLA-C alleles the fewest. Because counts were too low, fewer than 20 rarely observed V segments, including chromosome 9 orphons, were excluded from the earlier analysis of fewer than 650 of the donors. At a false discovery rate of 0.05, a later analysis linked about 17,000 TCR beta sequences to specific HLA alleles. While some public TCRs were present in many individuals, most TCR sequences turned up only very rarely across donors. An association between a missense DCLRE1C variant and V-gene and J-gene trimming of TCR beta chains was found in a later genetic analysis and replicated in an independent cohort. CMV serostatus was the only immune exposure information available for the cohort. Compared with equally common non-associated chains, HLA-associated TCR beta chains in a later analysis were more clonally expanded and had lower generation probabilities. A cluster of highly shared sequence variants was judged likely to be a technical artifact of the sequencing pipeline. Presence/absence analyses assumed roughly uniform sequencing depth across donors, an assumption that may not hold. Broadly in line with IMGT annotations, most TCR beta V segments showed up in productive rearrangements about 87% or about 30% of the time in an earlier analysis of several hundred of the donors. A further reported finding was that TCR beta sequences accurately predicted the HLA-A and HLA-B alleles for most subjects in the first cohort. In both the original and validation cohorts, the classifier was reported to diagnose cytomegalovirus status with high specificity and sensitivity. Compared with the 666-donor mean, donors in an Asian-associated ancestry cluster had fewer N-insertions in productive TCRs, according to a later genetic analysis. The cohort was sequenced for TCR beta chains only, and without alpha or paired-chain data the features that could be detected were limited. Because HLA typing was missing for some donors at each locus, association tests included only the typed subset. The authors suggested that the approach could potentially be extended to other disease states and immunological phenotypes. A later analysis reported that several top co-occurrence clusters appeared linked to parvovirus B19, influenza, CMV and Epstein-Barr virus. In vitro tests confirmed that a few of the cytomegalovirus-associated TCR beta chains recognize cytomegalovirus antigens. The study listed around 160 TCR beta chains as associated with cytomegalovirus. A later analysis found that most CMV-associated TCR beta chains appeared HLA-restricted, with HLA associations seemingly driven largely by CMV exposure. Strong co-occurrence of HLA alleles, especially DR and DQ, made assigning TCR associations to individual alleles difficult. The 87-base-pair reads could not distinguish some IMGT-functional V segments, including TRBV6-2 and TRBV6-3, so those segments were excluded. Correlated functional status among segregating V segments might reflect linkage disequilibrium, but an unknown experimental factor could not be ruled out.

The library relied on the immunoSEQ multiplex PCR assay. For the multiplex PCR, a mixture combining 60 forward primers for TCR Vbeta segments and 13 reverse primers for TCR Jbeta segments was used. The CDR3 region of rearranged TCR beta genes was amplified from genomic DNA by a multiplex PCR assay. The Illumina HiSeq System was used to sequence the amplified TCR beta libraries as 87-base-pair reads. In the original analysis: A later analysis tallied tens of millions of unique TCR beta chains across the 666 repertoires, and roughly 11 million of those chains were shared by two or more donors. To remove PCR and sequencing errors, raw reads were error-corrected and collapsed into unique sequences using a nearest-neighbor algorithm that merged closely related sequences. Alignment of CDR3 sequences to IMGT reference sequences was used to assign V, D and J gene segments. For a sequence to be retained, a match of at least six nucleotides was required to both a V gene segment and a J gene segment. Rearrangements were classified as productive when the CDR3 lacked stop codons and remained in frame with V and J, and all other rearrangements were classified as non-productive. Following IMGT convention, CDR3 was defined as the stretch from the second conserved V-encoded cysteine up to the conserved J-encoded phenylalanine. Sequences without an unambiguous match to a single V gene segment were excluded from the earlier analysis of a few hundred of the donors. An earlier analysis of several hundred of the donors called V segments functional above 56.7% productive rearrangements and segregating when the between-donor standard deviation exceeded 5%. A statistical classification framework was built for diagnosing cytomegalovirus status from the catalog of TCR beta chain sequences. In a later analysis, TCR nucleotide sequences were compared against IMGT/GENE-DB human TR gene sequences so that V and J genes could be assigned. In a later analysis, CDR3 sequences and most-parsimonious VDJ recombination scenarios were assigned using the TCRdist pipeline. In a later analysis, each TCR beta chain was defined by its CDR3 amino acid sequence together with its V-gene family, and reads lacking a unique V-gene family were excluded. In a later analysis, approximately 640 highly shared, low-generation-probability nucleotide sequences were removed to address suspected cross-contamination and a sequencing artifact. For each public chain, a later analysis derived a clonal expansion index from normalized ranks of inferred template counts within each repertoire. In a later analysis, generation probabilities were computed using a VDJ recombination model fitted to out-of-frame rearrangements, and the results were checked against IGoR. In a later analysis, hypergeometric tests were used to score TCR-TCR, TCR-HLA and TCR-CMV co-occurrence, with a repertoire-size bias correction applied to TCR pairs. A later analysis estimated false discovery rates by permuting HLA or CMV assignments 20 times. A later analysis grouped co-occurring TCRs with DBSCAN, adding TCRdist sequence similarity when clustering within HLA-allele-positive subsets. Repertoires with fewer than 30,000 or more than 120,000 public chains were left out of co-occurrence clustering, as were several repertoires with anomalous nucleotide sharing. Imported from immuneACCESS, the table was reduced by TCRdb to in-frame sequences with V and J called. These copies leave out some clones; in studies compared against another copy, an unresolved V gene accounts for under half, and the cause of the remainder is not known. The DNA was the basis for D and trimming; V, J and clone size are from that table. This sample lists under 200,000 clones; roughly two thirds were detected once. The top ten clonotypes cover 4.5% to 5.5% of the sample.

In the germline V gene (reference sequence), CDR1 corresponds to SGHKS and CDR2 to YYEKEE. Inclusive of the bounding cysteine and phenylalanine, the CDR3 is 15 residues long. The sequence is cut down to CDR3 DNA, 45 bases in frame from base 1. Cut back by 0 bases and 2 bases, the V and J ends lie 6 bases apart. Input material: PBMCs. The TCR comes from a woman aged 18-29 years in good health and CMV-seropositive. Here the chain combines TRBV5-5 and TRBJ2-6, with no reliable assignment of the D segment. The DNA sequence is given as TGTGCCAGCAGCTTGGGCGGTGCTGGGGCCAACGTCCTGACTTTC. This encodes CASSLGGAGANVLTF.